This T cell receptor (beta chain) was observed in a study of Ad26.COV2.S vaccination and SARS-CoV-2 variants. Study observations and caveats: Reportedly, spike-specific CD8+ and CD4+ T cell responses achieved substantial breadth once vaccination had taken place.

With regard to this clone: Its matching antigen is unknown.

Treatment in this sample: approximately 18 received Ad26.COV2.S at low or high dose, single or two shots; roughly five received placebo; per-sample allocation not given. Each sample was drawn 63 days after the first injection (of vaccine or placebo). Produced via immunoSEQ multiplex PCR; TCRdb's table is partial and in-frame only. Counted here are around 420,000 clones, roughly 90% occurring once; the ten biggest clones make up less than 4.5%. After removal of 6 bases from V and 6 bases from J, the junction contained 12 bases not matched to a gene. CDR1 and CDR2 from the germline V gene are SNHLY and FYNNEI. This CDR3 has 15 residues.

The receptor comes from a person between 18 and 59 years old who received the Ad26.COV2.S COVID-19 vaccine or a placebo. Sequenced here: peripheral blood, sampled in a trial of Ad26.COV2.S vaccine versus placebo. The V and J genes are TRBV2 and TRBJ2-7; the match to TRBD2 covers 9 bases. As DNA, the CDR3 is TGTGCCAGCAGGCTAGATAGCGGGGGATCAGGCGAGCAGTACTTC. This gives the protein CASRLDSGGSGEQYF.